The 17 T cell receptor beta chains presented below share a single source sample, sequenced in a study of beta chain features in type 1 diabetes. The isolated RNA, all of it, was reverse transcribed, so expressed TCRB transcripts were what got sequenced. Measured with immunoSEQ multiplex PCR; TCRdb has only the in-frame clones, and not every one. The data show more than 300,000 clones, around 15% seen once. Sample: naive CD4+ T cells from blood. These receptors all come from a woman aged 18 to 35 in good health.

The V and J genes are TRBV5-6 and TRBJ2-3, with TRBD2 matching 11 bases. The V and J ends lost 5 bases and 2 bases, in that order; junction bases with no gene match: 7. The CDR3 consists of 16 residues. Germline V gene lookup returns CDR1 SGHDT and CDR2 YYEEEE. CDR3 DNA: TGTGCCAGCAGAAAGGGACTAGCGGAACTCACAGATACGCAGTATTTT. This codes for CASRKGLAELTDTQYF.

V is TRBV5-1 and J is TRBJ1-1, with 8 bases fitting TRBD1. The V segment lost 0 bases and the J segment 5 bases; nucleotides outside the gene matches: 3. The CDR3 contains 14 residues. The germline CDR1 and CDR2 sequences are SGHRS and YFSETQ. The CDR3 DNA follows: TGCGCCAGCAGCTTGGGACAGGGGAGTACTGAAGCTTTCTTT. Translated, it gives CASSLGQGSTEAFF. The full variable domain, rest sourced from reference TRBV5-1 and TRBJ1-1, is KAGVTQTPRYLIKTRGQQVTLSCSPISGHRSVSWYQQTPGQGLQFLFEYFSETQRNKGNFPGRFSGRQFSNSRSEMNVSTLELGDSALYLCASSLGQGSTEAFFGQGTRLTVV.

The chain uses TRBV25-1 and TRBJ1-5; the D gene is possibly TRBD1 (6 bases). V lost 7 bases, J lost 4 bases, and 8 bases lay in between. Germline lookup yields CDR1 MGHDK and CDR2 SYGVNS. The CDR3 has 12 amino acids. CDR3 residues: CASKGENQPQHF. The DNA for the CDR3 is TGTGCCAGCAAGGGGGAAAATCAGCCCCAGCATTTT.

This clone was seen only a few times. The J gene is TRBJ1-4, the V gene TRBV30; no firm D call. V lost 4 bases and J 4 bases, leaving 13 bases between the germline ends. The CDR3 is 14 residues long. Germline CDR1 reads GTSNPN; CDR2 reads SVGIG (reference sequence). The CDR3 sequence: CAWTSGYNNEKLFF. Written as DNA, the CDR3 is TGTGCCTGGACCTCGGGATACAATAATGAAAAACTGTTTTTT.

The chain couples TRBV29-1 to TRBJ2-7, with D hard to call. The germline V gene has CDR1 SQVTM and CDR2 ANQGSEA. CDR3 size: 14 residues. V lost 4 bases to trimming and J lost 2 bases, with 15 bases between them. In nucleotides, the CDR3 is TGCAGCGTTGTATCTGCCAGGTCGACCTACGAGCAGTACTTC. Translated: CSVVSARSTYEQYF.

The CDR3 here is CASSSKLGLAGEGTQYF. The DNA for the CDR3 is TGTGCCAGCAGCTCCAAACTAGGACTAGCGGGAGAGGGGACCCAGTACTTC. This chain connects TRBV7-3 to TRBJ2-5, with TRBD2 identical over 13 bases. This CDR3 spans 17 amino acids. Trimming removed 4 bases from V and 7 bases from J; junction bases left unmatched: 12. Germline V gives CDR1 SGHTA, CDR2 FQGTGA.

This chain connects TRBV4-2 to TRBJ1-1; D not resolved. Trimming removed 1 base from V and 1 base from J, with 10 bases in between. This CDR3 has 15 amino acids. From germline, CDR1 is LGHNA and CDR2 YNFKEQ. The CDR3: CASSQATSQNTEAFF. The DNA for the CDR3 is TGTGCCAGCAGCCAAGCAACCAGTCAGAACACTGAAGCTTTCTTT.

The rearrangement joins TRBV25-1 to TRBJ2-1; D is ambiguous. V gave up 2 bases and J gave up 6 bases, with 8 bases separating them. The germline gives CDR1 MGHDK, CDR2 SYGVNS. This CDR3 is 13 amino acids long. The CDR3 loop reads CASSEIRSNEQFF. The CDR3 coding sequence is TGTGCCAGCAGTGAAATCAGGTCCAATGAGCAGTTCTTC.

The V gene is TRBV30, the J gene TRBJ2-1, with unresolved D. Germline V CDR1 and CDR2: GTSNPN, SVGIG (reference sequence). The germline V and J ends were trimmed by 4 bases and 4 bases, with 8 bases remaining between them. This CDR3 is 12 amino acids long. CDR3 residues: CAWTEVYNEQFF. The CDR3 nucleotides are TGTGCCTGGACAGAAGTATACAATGAGCAGTTCTTC.

The CDR3 reads CASIQGGEGIDGYTF. The CDR3 nucleotides read TGTGCCAGCATCCAAGGGGGGGAAGGCATAGATGGCTACACCTTC. The chain is built from TRBV28 and TRBJ1-2, with D possibly being TRBD1 (6 bases). The CDR3 covers 15 residues. The ends were cut back, 7 bases at V and 6 bases at J, with 21 bases in the middle. Germline V gene data show CDR1 as MDHEN and CDR2 as SYDVKM.

The CDR3 protein is CASSRIGAGPYNEQFF. CDR3 sequence (DNA): TGTGCCAGCAGCCGAATTGGCGCGGGACCGTACAATGAGCAGTTCTTC. The V call is TRBV11-3, the J call TRBJ2-1; D perhaps matches TRBD2 (6 bases). The CDR3 loop spans 16 amino acids. CDR1 is SGHNT, CDR2 YENEEA, per germline. V lost 5 bases to trimming and J lost 4 bases, with 18 bases between them.

The sample holds a few counts of this clone. The V call is TRBV5-6, the J call TRBJ1-5, with TRBD1 identical over 7 bases. CDR1 is SGHDT and CDR2 is YYEEEE in the germline V gene. Trimming removed 2 bases from V and 1 base from J; junction bases left unmatched: 6. This CDR3 region has 16 residues. The CDR3 sequence is CASSLAGTVSNQPQHF. CDR3 DNA sequence: TGTGCCAGCAGCTTAGCCGGGACAGTAAGCAATCAGCCCCAGCATTTT.

The sample holds a few counts of this clone. The CDR3 DNA follows: TGTGCCAGCAGTGTCGGGACTAGCAATGAGCAGTTCTTC. It is translated as CASSVGTSNEQFF. This chain joins TRBV28 and TRBJ2-1, with 8 positions matching TRBD2. Germline-derived CDR1 and CDR2 are MDHEN and SYDVKM. The V segment lost 5 bases and the J segment 6 bases; nucleotides outside the gene matches: 3. The CDR3 runs to 13 residues.

The chain links TRBV4-3 to TRBJ2-7, with D possibly being TRBD2 (6 bases). Trimming shortened V by 4 bases and J by 1 base, and 11 bases separated the two germline ends. The CDR3 runs 14 residues. Germline CDR1 and CDR2: LGHNA and YSLEER. The chain's CDR3 is CASSPSEGSYEQYF. The CDR3 nucleotides are TGCGCCAGCAGCCCATCGGAGGGATCCTACGAGCAGTACTTC.

This clone was seen more than once but under ten times. The chain carries TRBV10-3 and TRBJ2-3, with TRBD1 identical over 8 bases. V shed 10 bases, J shed 3 bases, and the junction held 3 bases outside the gene matches. Looked up from germline, CDR1 is ENHRY and CDR2 is SYGVKD. The CDR3 length is 12 residues. Here the CDR3 reads CATGQGTDTQYF. The CDR3 DNA follows: TGTGCCACAGGACAGGGTACAGATACGCAGTATTTT.

The V gene is TRBV5-4, the J gene TRBJ2-3, with 14 bases lining up with TRBD2. This CDR3 region has 17 residues. V lost 4 bases to trimming and J lost 3 bases; unmatched junction nucleotides: 7. Germline values: CDR1 SGHNT, CDR2 YYREEE (reference sequence). The CDR3 bases are TGTGCCAGCAGCGCGGGAGGGACTAGCGGGAGAACAGATACGCAGTATTTT. Translation: CASSAGGTSGRTDTQYF.

V is TRBV4-1 and J is TRBJ2-1; 16 bases are a match to TRBD2. The CDR3 has 17 amino acids. V was pared by 3 bases and J by 7 bases, with 6 bases of the junction left unmatched. CDR1 is MGHRA and CDR2 is YSYEKL in the germline V gene. CDR3 DNA sequence: TGCGCCAGCAGCCAGGGACTAGCGGGAGGGCCATCTAATGAGCAGTTCTTC. The encoded protein is CASSQGLAGGPSNEQFF.